This T cell receptor beta chain was captured in a study of cytomegalovirus exposure and HLA in healthy donors. Overall study results and limits: The authors listed some 150 TCR beta chains as cytomegalovirus-associated.

PCR involved 60 Vbeta and 13 Jbeta primers. Produced via immunoSEQ multiplex PCR; TCRdb's table is partial and in-frame only. Of 45,000 to 65,000 clones in the sample, over 60% are singletons; the top ten hold 2.5% to 3%. The germline gives CDR1 SGHAT, CDR2 FQNNGV. The CDR3 totals 16 residues. Trimming cost V 6 bases and J 4 bases; bases outside gene matches: 9. Remarks on this clone: Its target is not known.

This clonotype was sampled from a woman in her thirties or forties in good health and CMV-seropositive. Source material: PBMCs. The rearrangement links TRBV11-2 to TRBJ1-2, with 12 bases identical to TRBD1. The CDR3 region has the DNA TGTGCCAGCAGTTCCCGCGGGACAGGGGGCGGCTATGGCTACACCTTC. Translation gives CASSSRGTGGGYGYTF.